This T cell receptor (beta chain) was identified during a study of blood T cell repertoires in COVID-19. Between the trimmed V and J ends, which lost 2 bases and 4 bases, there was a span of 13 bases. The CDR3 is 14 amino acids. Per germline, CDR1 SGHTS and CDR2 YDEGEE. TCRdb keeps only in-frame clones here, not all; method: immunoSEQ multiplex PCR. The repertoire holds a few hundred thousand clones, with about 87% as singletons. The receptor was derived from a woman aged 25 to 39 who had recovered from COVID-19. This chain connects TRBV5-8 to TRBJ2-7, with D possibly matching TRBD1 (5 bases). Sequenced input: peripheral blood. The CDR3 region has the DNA TGTGCCAGCAGCTTTATGGACATTGATTACGAGCAGTACTTC. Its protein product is CASSFMDIDYEQYF.